A selection of T cell receptor beta chains follows, all from one sample in a study of sequential checkpoint blockade in melanoma. Sequencing was performed with immunoSEQ multiplex PCR; in TCRdb, only in-frame clones are kept and a portion is missing. Here the sample spans about 27,000 clones, roughly 80% being singletons. Specimen: CD8+ T cells sorted from blood (inferred from file names), collected from a patient given nivolumab and ipilimumab in sequence. Receptors originate from a human donor with melanoma. CDR3s include the opening cysteine and the closing phenylalanine or tryptophan. Fields, in order: CDR3 DNA, CDR3 protein, V gene, J gene, clone size, D gene. A D gene is named only where the DNA matches it firmly. Rows give clone size only sometimes, using once, few, many, or a class for an expanded clone.

cdr3_nt: TGTGCCAGCAGGAGTCTCCCCGGACTAGGGGGAGAGACCCAGTACTTC; cdr3_aa: CASRSLPGLGGETQYF; v_call: TRBV11-2; j_call: TRBJ2-5; clone_size: once; d_call: NA
cdr3_nt: TGTGCCAGCAGTGGCGGGACAGGGATTTACAATGAGCAGTTCTTC; cdr3_aa: CASSGGTGIYNEQFF; v_call: TRBV6-5; j_call: TRBJ2-1; clone_size: few; d_call: TRBD1
cdr3_nt: TGTGCCAGCAGCCCCAGACTAGCGGGGGATCAAGAGACCCAGTACTTC; cdr3_aa: CASSPRLAGDQETQYF; v_call: TRBV7-2; j_call: TRBJ2-5; clone_size: NA; d_call: TRBD2
cdr3_nt: TGTGCCACCATGGACAGCCGCTACGAGCAGTACTTC; cdr3_aa: CATMDSRYEQYF; v_call: TRBV15; j_call: TRBJ2-7; clone_size: NA; d_call: NA
cdr3_nt: TGTGCCAGCAGTGAGGCCGTGGGCAGTTACAATGAGCAGTTCTTC; cdr3_aa: CASSEAVGSYNEQFF; v_call: TRBV25-1; j_call: TRBJ2-1; clone_size: NA; d_call: NA
cdr3_nt: TGTGCCAGCAGCCCCAGGGAAGGGCCCGGGGGTGAGCAGTTCTTC; cdr3_aa: CASSPREGPGGEQFF; v_call: TRBV7-2; j_call: TRBJ2-1; clone_size: NA; d_call: NA
cdr3_nt: TGTGCCAGCAGCTTCCGCGGGAGCACAGATACGCAGTATTTT; cdr3_aa: CASSFRGSTDTQYF; v_call: TRBV9; j_call: TRBJ2-3; clone_size: few; d_call: NA
cdr3_nt: TGTGCCAGCAGCGCAGGGGGAGGTTGGCATGAGCAGTTCTTC; cdr3_aa: CASSAGGGWHEQFF; v_call: TRBV9; j_call: TRBJ2-1; clone_size: NA; d_call: NA
cdr3_nt: TGCAGTTCTCCCGCGGGGACAGGGGTTTTC; cdr3_aa: CSSPAGTGVF; v_call: TRBV20-1; j_call: TRBJ1-2; clone_size: NA; d_call: TRBD1
cdr3_nt: TGCGCCAGCAGCTTTGGGACAGACTACAATGAGCAGTTCTTC; cdr3_aa: CASSFGTDYNEQFF; v_call: TRBV5-1; j_call: TRBJ2-1; clone_size: few; d_call: TRBD1
cdr3_nt: TGTGCCAGCAGTTACTCGACAGGGTACGAGCAGTACTTC; cdr3_aa: CASSYSTGYEQYF; v_call: TRBV7-9; j_call: TRBJ2-7; clone_size: NA; d_call: TRBD1
cdr3_nt: TGTGCCAGCAGTGACTCAGGCTTAGCTGGGCAGTTCTTC; cdr3_aa: CASSDSGLAGQFF; v_call: TRBV6-4; j_call: TRBJ2-1; clone_size: NA; d_call: NA
cdr3_nt: TGTGCCAGCAGCTTAGGACAGGGGCCCTCCTACGAGCAGTACTTC; cdr3_aa: CASSLGQGPSYEQYF; v_call: TRBV4-2; j_call: TRBJ2-7; clone_size: few; d_call: TRBD1
cdr3_nt: TGCGCCAGCAGCCAAAGCGGACGGACGTTCCAAGAGACCCAGTACTTC; cdr3_aa: CASSQSGRTFQETQYF; v_call: TRBV4-1; j_call: TRBJ2-5; clone_size: NA; d_call: NA
cdr3_nt: TGTGCCAGCAGTTACAGGGGAGGTATCTCCTACGAGCAGTACTTC; cdr3_aa: CASSYRGGISYEQYF; v_call: TRBV6-5; j_call: TRBJ2-7; clone_size: once; d_call: NA
cdr3_nt: TGCAGCGTTGAAGATCTGAGACAGGGTTCTTCCTACGAGCAGTACTTC; cdr3_aa: CSVEDLRQGSSYEQYF; v_call: TRBV29-1; j_call: TRBJ2-7; clone_size: NA; d_call: TRBD1
cdr3_nt: TGTGCCAGCAGCCGCGGGGGGGCCGGCGGGGAGCTGTTTTTT; cdr3_aa: CASSRGGAGGELFF; v_call: TRBV5-6; j_call: TRBJ2-2; clone_size: NA; d_call: TRBD2